The rows below give T cell receptor beta chains drawn from one sample of a study of blood T cell repertoires in COVID-19. Some clones are missing from TCRdb's copy, which holds only in-frame ones; the method was immunoSEQ multiplex PCR. Of almost 85,000 clones listed, about 83% are singletons. The sample consisted of peripheral blood. The source is an elderly man with active or convalescent COVID-19. CDR3s include the opening cysteine and the closing phenylalanine or tryptophan. The order of the fields is clone size, V gene, D gene, J gene, CDR3 protein, CDR3 DNA. D genes are given only for firm matches. Clone size, where shown, is once, few, many, or a class for clones that have expanded.

clone_size: -; v_call: TRBV19; d_call: TRBD2; j_call: TRBJ2-3; cdr3_aa: CASSRPRLAGNTDTQYF; cdr3_nt: TGTGCCAGCTCCCGTCCGCGACTAGCGGGTAACACAGATACGCAGTATTTT
clone_size: -; v_call: TRBV7-2; d_call: TRBD1; j_call: TRBJ1-2; cdr3_aa: CASSLVGQGGNYGYTF; cdr3_nt: TGTGCCAGCAGCTTAGTAGGACAGGGCGGGAACTATGGCTACACCTTC
clone_size: -; v_call: TRBV3-1/TRBV3-2; d_call: -; j_call: TRBJ2-7; cdr3_aa: CASSQDNEQYF; cdr3_nt: TGTGCCAGCAGCCAAGATAACGAGCAGTACTTC
clone_size: -; v_call: TRBV18; d_call: TRBD1; j_call: TRBJ1-2; cdr3_aa: CASSRETGPFYGYTF; cdr3_nt: TGTGCCAGCTCCCGAGAGACAGGGCCCTTCTATGGCTACACCTTC
clone_size: -; v_call: TRBV13; d_call: -; j_call: TRBJ1-6; cdr3_aa: CASSLAWRYETKPGFSPLHF; cdr3_nt: TGTGCCAGCAGCTTAGCGTGGCGTTACGAGACAAAGCCAGGATTTTCACCCCTCCACTTT
clone_size: -; v_call: TRBV5-3; d_call: -; j_call: TRBJ1-2; cdr3_aa: CARSWPGHTNYGYTF; cdr3_nt: TGTGCCAGAAGCTGGCCGGGACACACTAACTATGGCTACACCTTC
clone_size: -; v_call: TRBV5-1; d_call: TRBD1; j_call: TRBJ1-3; cdr3_aa: CASSLEGGRTGNTIYF; cdr3_nt: TGCGCCAGCAGCTTGGAAGGGGGCAGAACTGGAAACACCATATATTTT
clone_size: -; v_call: TRBV20-1; d_call: -; j_call: TRBJ2-5; cdr3_aa: CSASWGMGGGETQYF; cdr3_nt: TGCAGTGCTAGTTGGGGTATGGGAGGTGGGGAGACCCAGTACTTC
clone_size: -; v_call: TRBV6-5; d_call: -; j_call: TRBJ1-2; cdr3_aa: CASSYSSGDRNGYTF; cdr3_nt: TGTGCCAGCAGTTACTCATCGGGGGATAGGAATGGCTACACCTTC
clone_size: -; v_call: TRBV24-1; d_call: TRBD2; j_call: TRBJ2-3; cdr3_aa: CATSDSRNGRRDTQYF; cdr3_nt: TGTGCCACCAGTGATTCCCGGAACGGGAGGCGGGATACGCAGTATTTT
clone_size: -; v_call: TRBV4-1; d_call: -; j_call: TRBJ2-5; cdr3_aa: CASSQAGQRGETQYF; cdr3_nt: TGCGCCAGCAGCCAGGCCGGACAGAGGGGAGAGACCCAGTACTTC
clone_size: -; v_call: TRBV18; d_call: -; j_call: TRBJ1-1; cdr3_aa: CASSPLHWGAEAFF; cdr3_nt: TGTGCCAGCTCACCGCTCCACTGGGGCGCTGAAGCTTTCTTT
clone_size: -; v_call: TRBV10-2; d_call: -; j_call: TRBJ2-3; cdr3_aa: CASSELAIPDTQYF; cdr3_nt: TGCGCCAGCAGTGAACTTGCCATACCAGATACGCAGTATTTT
clone_size: few; v_call: TRBV6-5; d_call: TRBD1; j_call: TRBJ2-7; cdr3_aa: CASRPQGVDYEQYF; cdr3_nt: TGTGCCAGCAGGCCCCAGGGGGTTGACTACGAGCAGTACTTC
clone_size: -; v_call: TRBV5-6; d_call: -; j_call: TRBJ2-7; cdr3_aa: CASSSTPIYEQYF; cdr3_nt: TGTGCCAGCAGCTCGACACCTATCTACGAGCAGTACTTC
clone_size: -; v_call: TRBV30; d_call: TRBD1; j_call: TRBJ1-2; cdr3_aa: CAWSVRGQGNYGYTF; cdr3_nt: TGTGCCTGGAGTGTACGGGGACAGGGGAACTATGGCTACACCTTC
clone_size: -; v_call: TRBV29-1; d_call: -; j_call: TRBJ2-2; cdr3_aa: CSVALGAVGAGELFF; cdr3_nt: TGCAGCGTTGCTTTGGGGGCGGTAGGGGCCGGGGAGCTGTTTTTT
clone_size: -; v_call: TRBV29-1; d_call: -; j_call: TRBJ2-1; cdr3_aa: CSAPGAGSYNEQFF; cdr3_nt: TGCAGCGCCCCTGGGGCAGGGTCCTACAATGAGCAGTTCTTC
clone_size: once; v_call: TRBV27; d_call: -; j_call: TRBJ1-5; cdr3_aa: CASSFRRVGASQPQHF; cdr3_nt: TGTGCCAGCAGTTTTCGCCGAGTAGGGGCGAGTCAGCCCCAGCATTTT
clone_size: -; v_call: TRBV24-1; d_call: TRBD2; j_call: TRBJ2-7; cdr3_aa: CATSEALAGVAEQYF; cdr3_nt: TGTGCCACCAGTGAGGCACTAGCGGGAGTAGCCGAGCAGTACTTC
clone_size: -; v_call: TRBV5-1; d_call: TRBD1; j_call: TRBJ1-1; cdr3_aa: CASSSRDRGTEAFF; cdr3_nt: TGCGCCAGCAGCTCCCGGGACAGGGGGACTGAAGCTTTCTTT
clone_size: -; v_call: TRBV18; d_call: TRBD1; j_call: TRBJ1-1; cdr3_aa: CASSPLDRVTEAFF; cdr3_nt: TGTGCCAGCTCACCACTTGACAGGGTCACTGAAGCTTTCTTT
clone_size: once; v_call: TRBV7-2; d_call: -; j_call: TRBJ1-1; cdr3_aa: CASSLRAGENTEAFF; cdr3_nt: TGTGCCAGCAGCTTGAGGGCAGGGGAGAACACTGAAGCTTTCTTT
clone_size: -; v_call: TRBV2; d_call: -; j_call: TRBJ1-5; cdr3_aa: CASSESGRRQPQHF; cdr3_nt: TGTGCCAGCAGTGAATCCGGGAGGCGTCAGCCCCAGCATTTT
clone_size: -; v_call: TRBV5-4; d_call: -; j_call: TRBJ2-5; cdr3_aa: CASSLDSPETQYF; cdr3_nt: TGTGCCAGCAGCTTGGACAGCCCAGAGACCCAGTACTTC
clone_size: -; v_call: TRBV15; d_call: TRBD2; j_call: TRBJ2-7; cdr3_aa: CATSREGGSIYEQYF; cdr3_nt: TGTGCCACCAGCAGAGAGGGCGGGAGCATTTACGAGCAGTACTTC
clone_size: -; v_call: TRBV24-1; d_call: TRBD1; j_call: TRBJ2-2; cdr3_aa: CATSDVDRVGRPGELFF; cdr3_nt: TGTGCCACCAGTGACGTTGACAGGGTTGGTAGACCCGGGGAGCTGTTTTTT
clone_size: few; v_call: TRBV29-1; d_call: -; j_call: TRBJ1-3; cdr3_aa: CSVGGAPGNTIYF; cdr3_nt: TGCAGCGTTGGCGGCGCTCCTGGAAACACCATATATTTT
clone_size: -; v_call: TRBV10-3; d_call: -; j_call: TRBJ2-5; cdr3_aa: CAISRDTSVETQYF; cdr3_nt: TGTGCCATCAGCAGGGACACGTCGGTAGAGACCCAGTACTTC
clone_size: once; v_call: TRBV29-1; d_call: -; j_call: TRBJ2-4; cdr3_aa: CSVEGSRSIQYF; cdr3_nt: TGCAGCGTAGAGGGATCCAGGAGCATTCAGTACTTC
clone_size: -; v_call: TRBV7-3; d_call: TRBD2; j_call: TRBJ2-2; cdr3_aa: CASSGSAGFGELFF; cdr3_nt: TGTGCCAGCAGTGGATCAGCGGGGTTCGGGGAGCTGTTTTTT
clone_size: -; v_call: TRBV5-8; d_call: TRBD1; j_call: TRBJ2-3; cdr3_aa: CASSLLGQGGTDTQYF; cdr3_nt: TGTGCCAGCAGCCTACTCGGACAGGGGGGGACAGATACGCAGTATTTT
clone_size: once; v_call: TRBV3-1/TRBV3-2; d_call: TRBD1; j_call: TRBJ2-1; cdr3_aa: CASSLKGTVPYNEQFF; cdr3_nt: TGTGCCAGCAGCCTCAAAGGGACAGTCCCCTACAATGAGCAGTTCTTC
clone_size: -; v_call: TRBV3-1/TRBV3-2; d_call: -; j_call: TRBJ1-2; cdr3_aa: CASSQHGGQSYGYTF; cdr3_nt: TGTGCCAGCAGCCAACATGGTGGACAGAGTTATGGCTACACCTTC
clone_size: -; v_call: TRBV12-3/TRBV12-4; d_call: -; j_call: TRBJ1-6; cdr3_aa: CASSSAGRSPLHF; cdr3_nt: TGTGCCAGCAGTTCGGCAGGGAGGTCACCCCTCCACTTT
clone_size: -; v_call: TRBV6-1; d_call: -; j_call: TRBJ1-1; cdr3_aa: CASSEKRMNTEAFF; cdr3_nt: TGTGCCAGCAGTGAGAAGAGAATGAACACTGAAGCTTTCTTT
clone_size: -; v_call: TRBV28; d_call: -; j_call: TRBJ1-2; cdr3_aa: CASSPTFANYGYTF; cdr3_nt: TGTGCCAGCAGCCCGACATTTGCTAACTATGGCTACACCTTC
clone_size: -; v_call: TRBV6-5; d_call: TRBD1; j_call: TRBJ1-4; cdr3_aa: CASRPSQGALEKLFF; cdr3_nt: TGTGCCAGCAGGCCGAGCCAGGGGGCGCTTGAAAAACTGTTTTTT
clone_size: once; v_call: TRBV25-1; d_call: -; j_call: TRBJ2-6; cdr3_aa: CASSELRAYGANVLTF; cdr3_nt: TGTGCCAGCAGTGAGCTCAGGGCGTACGGGGCCAACGTCCTGACTTTC
clone_size: -; v_call: TRBV20-1; d_call: -; j_call: TRBJ2-5; cdr3_aa: CSASGPAGGTQYF; cdr3_nt: TGCAGTGCTAGTGGTCCGGCGGGCGGGACCCAGTACTTC
clone_size: -; v_call: TRBV10-3; d_call: TRBD1; j_call: TRBJ1-5; cdr3_aa: CAISDRTGDSNQPQHF; cdr3_nt: TGTGCCATCAGTGACAGAACAGGGGATAGCAATCAGCCCCAGCATTTT
clone_size: -; v_call: TRBV6-4; d_call: -; j_call: TRBJ1-1; cdr3_aa: CASSLEGGHTEAFF; cdr3_nt: TGTGCCAGCAGTTTAGAGGGGGGGCACACTGAAGCTTTCTTT
clone_size: -; v_call: TRBV18; d_call: TRBD1; j_call: TRBJ1-2; cdr3_aa: CASSPFGTGGSNYGYTF; cdr3_nt: TGTGCCAGCTCACCATTCGGGACAGGGGGATCTAACTATGGCTACACCTTC
clone_size: -; v_call: TRBV7-9; d_call: TRBD1; j_call: TRBJ1-4; cdr3_aa: CASSRRQGAQEKLFF; cdr3_nt: TGTGCCAGCAGCAGACGACAGGGGGCGCAGGAAAAACTGTTTTTT
clone_size: -; v_call: TRBV5-4; d_call: -; j_call: TRBJ1-2; cdr3_aa: CASSSGQNYGYTF; cdr3_nt: TGTGCCAGCAGCTCCGGACAAAACTATGGCTACACCTTC
clone_size: -; v_call: TRBV28; d_call: -; j_call: TRBJ1-2; cdr3_aa: CASSTPGEFYGYTF; cdr3_nt: TGTGCCAGCAGTACCCCCGGGGAGTTCTATGGCTACACCTTC
clone_size: -; v_call: TRBV2; d_call: -; j_call: TRBJ1-1; cdr3_aa: CASRTTASNTEAFF; cdr3_nt: TGTGCCAGCAGGACGACAGCTTCGAACACTGAAGCTTTCTTT
clone_size: -; v_call: TRBV6-2/TRBV6-3; d_call: -; j_call: TRBJ1-1; cdr3_aa: CASSDGASMNTEAFF; cdr3_nt: TGTGCCAGCAGTGATGGGGCCAGCATGAACACTGAAGCTTTCTTT
clone_size: -; v_call: TRBV11-2; d_call: TRBD2; j_call: TRBJ2-5; cdr3_aa: CASSPLAGRVGETQYF; cdr3_nt: TGTGCCAGCAGTCCACTAGCGGGCCGCGTTGGGGAGACCCAGTACTTC
clone_size: -; v_call: TRBV4-2; d_call: TRBD1; j_call: TRBJ1-2; cdr3_aa: CASSQETDRAKYGYTF; cdr3_nt: TGTGCCAGCAGCCAAGAAACGGACAGGGCGAAATATGGCTACACCTTC
clone_size: once; v_call: TRBV12-3/TRBV12-4; d_call: -; j_call: TRBJ1-2; cdr3_aa: CASSIPPLNGYTF; cdr3_nt: TGTGCCAGCAGTATTCCCCCACTGAACGGCTACACCTTC
clone_size: -; v_call: TRBV10-2; d_call: TRBD2; j_call: TRBJ2-2; cdr3_aa: CASSYSGGRAGELFF; cdr3_nt: TGCGCCAGCAGTTATAGCGGCGGGAGGGCCGGGGAGCTGTTTTTT
clone_size: -; v_call: TRBV3-1/TRBV3-2; d_call: TRBD1; j_call: TRBJ1-3; cdr3_aa: CASSQDPYRGKPGNTIYF; cdr3_nt: TGTGCCAGCAGCCAAGACCCTTACAGGGGCAAACCTGGAAACACCATATATTTT
clone_size: -; v_call: TRBV11-2; d_call: TRBD2; j_call: TRBJ2-5; cdr3_aa: CASSPGLAGVVETQYF; cdr3_nt: TGTGCCAGCAGCCCCGGACTAGCGGGAGTGGTAGAGACCCAGTACTTC
clone_size: -; v_call: TRBV6-4; d_call: -; j_call: TRBJ2-1; cdr3_aa: CASSRDNYNEQFF; cdr3_nt: TGTGCCAGCAGCCGGGACAACTACAATGAGCAGTTCTTC
clone_size: -; v_call: TRBV27; d_call: TRBD1; j_call: TRBJ2-7; cdr3_aa: CASSLRGGTGGLEQYF; cdr3_nt: TGTGCCAGCAGTTTAAGAGGCGGGACAGGGGGGCTCGAGCAGTACTTC
clone_size: -; v_call: TRBV5-1; d_call: -; j_call: TRBJ1-1; cdr3_aa: CASSSSVLGASDTEAFF; cdr3_nt: TGCGCCAGCAGCTCCTCTGTGTTGGGGGCGTCGGACACTGAAGCTTTCTTT
clone_size: -; v_call: TRBV6-6; d_call: TRBD2; j_call: TRBJ2-1; cdr3_aa: CASRLAGDQFF; cdr3_nt: TGTGCCAGCAGGTTAGCGGGAGATCAGTTCTTC
clone_size: -; v_call: TRBV7-2; d_call: -; j_call: TRBJ2-5; cdr3_aa: CASSFTSGAYQETQYF; cdr3_nt: TGTGCCAGCAGCTTTACGAGCGGCGCGTACCAAGAGACCCAGTACTTC